Sequencing of this T cell receptor (beta chain) was carried out in a study of T cell repertoires in cytomegalovirus infection. Study at large: Carrying CMV and the relevant HLA type showed in public TCR beta signatures. Study-wide results and caveats: The study identified carriers of CMV plus the relevant HLA from cumulative public TCR beta family frequency. The study found HLA-C-restricted CMV-specific TCR beta clonotypes dominating the ex vivo response.

About this clonotype: Its antigen is unidentified.

Germline V lookup: CDR1 SEHNR, CDR2 FQNEAQ (reference sequence). V dropped 6 bases and J dropped 5 bases, with 11 bases sitting between them. The CDR3 is 12 amino acids. TCRdb processed the reads anew with MiXCR; each CDR3 protein has one entry. The sample lists 700,000 to 850,000 distinct CDR3 sequences, about 33% occurring once. The TCR was taken from a human donor in good health (CMV status not recorded). Some clones in this sample may be carry-over from other donors' samples. This material consisted of cultured CD8+ T cells from PBMCs, taken from culture after CMV antigen stimulation. The chain has TRBV7-9 and TRBJ2-7; tentatively, D is TRBD1 (5 bases). The CDR3 DNA sequence: TGTGCCAGCAGTCAACAGGTAGACGAGCAGTACTTC. Translated: CASSQQVDEQYF.